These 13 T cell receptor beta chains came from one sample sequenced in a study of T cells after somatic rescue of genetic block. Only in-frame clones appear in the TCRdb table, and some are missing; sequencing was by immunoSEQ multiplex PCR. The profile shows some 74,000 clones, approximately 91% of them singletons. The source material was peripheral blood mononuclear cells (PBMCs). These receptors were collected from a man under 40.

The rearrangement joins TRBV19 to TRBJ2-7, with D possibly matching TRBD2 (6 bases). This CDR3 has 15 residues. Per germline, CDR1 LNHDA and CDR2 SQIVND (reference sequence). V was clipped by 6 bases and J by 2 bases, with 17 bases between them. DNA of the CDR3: TGTGCCAGTAGCTTATCCGGGACTCAACCCTACGAGCAGTACTTC. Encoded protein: CASSLSGTQPYEQYF. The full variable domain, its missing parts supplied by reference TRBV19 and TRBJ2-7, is DGGITQSPKYLFRKEGQNVTLSCEQNLNHDAMYWYRQDPGQGLRLIYYSQIVNDFQKGDIAEGYSVSREKKESFPLTVTSAQKNPTAFYLCASSLSGTQPYEQYFGPGTRLTVT.

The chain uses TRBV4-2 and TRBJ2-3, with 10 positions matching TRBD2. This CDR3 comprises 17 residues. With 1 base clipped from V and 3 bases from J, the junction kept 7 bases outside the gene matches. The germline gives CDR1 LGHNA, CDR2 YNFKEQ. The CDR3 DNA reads TGTGCCAGCAGCCAAGGGCAGCGGGGGGGCCTAACAGATACGCAGTATTTT. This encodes CASSQGQRGGLTDTQYF.

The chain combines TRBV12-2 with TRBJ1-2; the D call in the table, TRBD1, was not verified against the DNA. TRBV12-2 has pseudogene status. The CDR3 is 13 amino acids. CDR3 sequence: CASRLGQIYGYTF. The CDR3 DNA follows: TGTGCAAGTCGCTTAGGACAGATTTATGGCTACACCTTC.

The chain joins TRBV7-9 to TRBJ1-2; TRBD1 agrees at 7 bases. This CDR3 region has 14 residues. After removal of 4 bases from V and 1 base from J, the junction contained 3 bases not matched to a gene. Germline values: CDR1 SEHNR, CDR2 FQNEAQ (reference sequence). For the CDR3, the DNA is TGTGCCAGCAGCTCACAGGGGATTAACTATGGCTACACCTTC. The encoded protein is CASSSQGINYGYTF.

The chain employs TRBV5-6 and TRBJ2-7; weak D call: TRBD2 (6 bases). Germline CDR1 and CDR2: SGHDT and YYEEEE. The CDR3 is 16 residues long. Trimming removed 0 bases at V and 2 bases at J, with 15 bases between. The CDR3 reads CASSLVYPGETYEQYF. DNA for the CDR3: TGTGCCAGCAGCTTGGTATACCCGGGGGAAACCTACGAGCAGTACTTC.

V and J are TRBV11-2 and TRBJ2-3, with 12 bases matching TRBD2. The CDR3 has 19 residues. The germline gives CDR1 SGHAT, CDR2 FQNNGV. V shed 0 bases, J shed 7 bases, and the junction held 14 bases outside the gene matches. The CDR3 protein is CASSLDPRLTSGGSHTQYF. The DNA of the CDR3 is TGTGCCAGCAGCTTAGATCCGCGCCTAACTAGCGGGGGGTCTCATACGCAGTATTTT.

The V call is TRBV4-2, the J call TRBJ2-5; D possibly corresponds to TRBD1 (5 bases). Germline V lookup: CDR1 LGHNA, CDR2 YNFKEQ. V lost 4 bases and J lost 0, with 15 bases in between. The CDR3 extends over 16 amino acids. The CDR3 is CASSREQTVHQETQYF. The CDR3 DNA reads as TGTGCCAGCAGCCGCGAGCAGACAGTTCACCAAGAGACCCAGTACTTC.

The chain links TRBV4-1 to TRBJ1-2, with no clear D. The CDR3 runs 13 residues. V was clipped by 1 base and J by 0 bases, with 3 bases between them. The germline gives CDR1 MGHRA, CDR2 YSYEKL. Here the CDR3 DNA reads TGCGCCAGCAGCCAAGCTGCTAACTATGGCTACACCTTC. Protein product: CASSQAANYGYTF.

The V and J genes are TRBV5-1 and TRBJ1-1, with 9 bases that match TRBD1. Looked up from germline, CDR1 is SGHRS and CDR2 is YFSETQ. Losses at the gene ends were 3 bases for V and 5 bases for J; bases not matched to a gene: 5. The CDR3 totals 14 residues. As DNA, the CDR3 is TGCGCCAGCAGCTCGACAGGGGGAGGGACTGAAGCTTTCTTT. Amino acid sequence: CASSSTGGGTEAFF. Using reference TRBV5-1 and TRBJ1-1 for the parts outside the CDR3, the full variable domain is KAGVTQTPRYLIKTRGQQVTLSCSPISGHRSVSWYQQTPGQGLQFLFEYFSETQRNKGNFPGRFSGRQFSNSRSEMNVSTLELGDSALYLCASSSTGGGTEAFFGQGTRLTVV.

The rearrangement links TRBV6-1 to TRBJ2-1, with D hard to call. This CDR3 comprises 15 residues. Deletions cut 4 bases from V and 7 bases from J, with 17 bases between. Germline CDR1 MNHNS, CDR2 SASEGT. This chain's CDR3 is CASSGDGLGRNEQFF. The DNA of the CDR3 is TGTGCCAGCAGTGGAGATGGGCTAGGCCGTAATGAGCAGTTCTTC.

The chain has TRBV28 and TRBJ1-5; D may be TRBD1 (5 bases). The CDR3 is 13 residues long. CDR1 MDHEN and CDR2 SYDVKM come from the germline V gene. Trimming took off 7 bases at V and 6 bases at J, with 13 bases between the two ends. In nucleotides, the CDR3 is TGTGCCAGCAAACTCGGGGGGACTCAGCCCCAGCATTTT. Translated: CASKLGGTQPQHF.

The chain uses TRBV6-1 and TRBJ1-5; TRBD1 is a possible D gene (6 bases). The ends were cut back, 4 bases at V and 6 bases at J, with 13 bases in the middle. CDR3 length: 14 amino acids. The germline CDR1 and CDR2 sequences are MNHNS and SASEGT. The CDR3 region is CASSVGGVGQPQHF. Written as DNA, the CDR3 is TGTGCCAGCAGTGTAGGGGGGGTGGGTCAGCCCCAGCATTTT.

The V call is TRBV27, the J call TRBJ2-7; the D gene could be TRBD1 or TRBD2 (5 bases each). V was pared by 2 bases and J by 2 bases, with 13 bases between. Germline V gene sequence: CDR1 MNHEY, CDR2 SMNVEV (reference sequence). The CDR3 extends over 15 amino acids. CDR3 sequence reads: CASSLKRGWAYEQYF. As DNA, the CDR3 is TGTGCCAGCAGTTTAAAGAGGGGTTGGGCCTACGAGCAGTACTTC.